The sequence of this T cell receptor (beta chain) was determined in a study of blood T cell repertoires in COVID-19. The wider study: Acute and convalescent COVID-19 samples came from the United States, Italy and Spain.

V shed 6 bases, J shed 2 bases, and the junction held 1 base outside the gene matches. Germline V gives CDR1 MNHEY, CDR2 SVGAGI. The CDR3 totals 12 residues. Authors' analysis steps: Amplification from reference gene primers served as the basis for estimated nucleated cell counts. The repertoire was sequenced with immunoSEQ multiplex PCR; TCRdb's copy has only in-frame clones and lacks some. V, J and clone size derive from that table, while D and trimming were established from the DNA sequence. The repertoire holds 130,000 or so clones, 85% to 90% seen once, with 2% to 2.5% in the top ten. The clonotype was recovered from a man in his 70s with active COVID-19. Sample: peripheral blood. The chain is built from TRBV6-5 and TRBJ2-7; 7 bases fit TRBD1. The CDR3 DNA follows: TGTGCCAGCAGGGGGACAGCCTACGAGCAGTACTTC. Protein product: CASRGTAYEQYF.